The next 7 T cell receptor beta chains were all read from a single sample in a study of neoadjuvant anti-PD-1 for oral cavity cancer. Time point meaning: after neoadjuvant nivolumab, at surgical resection. TCRdb's copy holds only in-frame clones and misses some; the assay was immunoSEQ multiplex PCR. The profile shows approximately 68,000 clones, approximately 87% of them singletons. Sequenced here: PBMCs, sampled after nivolumab (anti-PD-1) treatment. The receptors were sampled from a person aged 40 to 85 with oral cavity squamous cell carcinoma.

CDR3: CASSPTGGEGYTF. CDR3 DNA: TGTGCCAGCAGTCCTACGGGGGGGGAGGGCTACACCTTC. The chain couples TRBV2 to TRBJ1-2; D perhaps matches TRBD1 (5 bases). Germline V gene lookup returns CDR1 SNHLY and CDR2 FYNNEI. This CDR3 has 13 amino acids. The V gene lost 5 bases and the J gene lost 8 bases, with 15 bases spanning the gap.

The CDR3 is CASSYRGQGQAPLHF. In nucleotides, the CDR3 is TGTGCCAGCAGTTACAGGGGACAGGGGCAGGCACCCCTCCACTTT. This rearrangement joins TRBV6-6 to TRBJ1-6, with 10 bases identical to TRBD1. CDR1 is MNHNY and CDR2 is SVGAGI in the germline V gene (reference sequence). The V segment lost 2 bases and the J segment 11 bases; nucleotides outside the gene matches: 6. CDR3 length: 15 residues.

The chain combines TRBV9 with TRBJ2-2; D may be TRBD1 or TRBD2 (5 bases each). This CDR3 is 17 amino acids long. Germline V gives CDR1 SGDLS, CDR2 YYNGEE. V was cut by 5 bases and J by 0 bases, with 17 bases left in between. The CDR3 sequence is CASSYRGGGTNTGELFF. For the CDR3, the DNA is TGTGCCAGCAGTTACCGGGGCGGAGGAACGAACACCGGGGAGCTGTTTTTT.

The chain employs TRBV7-8 and TRBJ2-7; the match to TRBD1 covers 10 bases. V gave up 5 bases and J gave up 6 bases; unmatched junction bases: 10. The CDR3 is 15 amino acids. CDR1 and CDR2 from the germline V gene are SGHVS and FQNEAQ. CDR3 coding DNA: TGTGCCAGCAGCCATGGGGGGACAGGGGTGGGCGAGCAGTACTTC. This translates into CASSHGGTGVGEQYF.

The J gene is TRBJ2-3, the V gene TRBV4-1; D call uncertain. The CDR3 runs 15 residues. The V and J ends lost 1 base and 2 bases respectively, with 10 bases between them. The germline gives CDR1 MGHRA, CDR2 YSYEKL. This CDR3 reads CASSQVRGNTDTQYF. The DNA of the CDR3 is TGCGCCAGCAGCCAAGTCCGCGGAAACACAGATACGCAGTATTTT.

The chain uses TRBV11-2 and TRBJ1-4; 8 bases line up with TRBD1. The V and J ends lost 3 bases and 5 bases, in that order; junction bases with no gene match: 8. This CDR3 comprises 16 residues. Germline CDR1 SGHAT, CDR2 FQNNGV. CDR3 sequence: CASSFSRTGPNEKLFF. In DNA form, the CDR3 reads TGTGCCAGCAGCTTCTCAAGGACAGGGCCAAATGAAAAACTGTTTTTT.

The J gene is TRBJ2-2, the V gene TRBV30; a possible D gene is TRBD1 (5 bases). CDR1 is GTSNPN and CDR2 is SVGIG in the germline V gene (reference sequence). The CDR3 covers 16 residues. Between the trimmed V and J ends, which lost 4 bases and 5 bases, there was a span of 20 bases. The CDR3 DNA sequence: TGTGCCTGGACCCTGAGCGTAGGGGAACGAACCGGGGAGCTGTTTTTT. It specifies CAWTLSVGERTGELFF.